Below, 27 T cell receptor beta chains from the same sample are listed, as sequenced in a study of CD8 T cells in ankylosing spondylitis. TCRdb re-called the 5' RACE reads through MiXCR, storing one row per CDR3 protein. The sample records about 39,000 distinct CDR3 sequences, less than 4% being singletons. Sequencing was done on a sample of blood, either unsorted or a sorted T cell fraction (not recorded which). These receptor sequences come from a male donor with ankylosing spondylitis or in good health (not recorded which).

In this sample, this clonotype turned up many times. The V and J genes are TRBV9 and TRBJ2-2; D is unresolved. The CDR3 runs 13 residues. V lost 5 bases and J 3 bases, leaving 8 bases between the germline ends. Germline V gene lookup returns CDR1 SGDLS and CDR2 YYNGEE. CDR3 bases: TGTGCCAGCAGTGGTTCTCACACCGGGGAGCTGTTTTTT. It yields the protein CASSGSHTGELFF.

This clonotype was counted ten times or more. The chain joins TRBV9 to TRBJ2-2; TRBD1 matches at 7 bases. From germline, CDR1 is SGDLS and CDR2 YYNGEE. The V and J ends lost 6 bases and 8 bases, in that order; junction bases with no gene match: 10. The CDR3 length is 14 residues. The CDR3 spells CASTPRQGPGELFF. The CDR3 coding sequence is TGTGCCAGCACCCCTAGACAGGGCCCTGGGGAGCTGTTTTTT.

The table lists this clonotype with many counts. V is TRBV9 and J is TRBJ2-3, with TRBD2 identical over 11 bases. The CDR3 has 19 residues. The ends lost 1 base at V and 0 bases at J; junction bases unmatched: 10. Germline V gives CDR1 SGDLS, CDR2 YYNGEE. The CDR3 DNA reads TGTGCCAGCAGCGTACAAGGGCTAGCGGGGGGCTCTAGCACAGATACGCAGTATTTT. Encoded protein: CASSVQGLAGGSSTDTQYF.

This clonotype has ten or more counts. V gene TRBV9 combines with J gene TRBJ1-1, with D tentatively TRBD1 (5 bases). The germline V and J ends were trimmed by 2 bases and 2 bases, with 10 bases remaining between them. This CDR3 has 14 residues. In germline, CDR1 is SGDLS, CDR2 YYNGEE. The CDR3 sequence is CASSVVRGNTEAFF. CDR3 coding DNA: TGTGCCAGCAGCGTGGTGAGGGGAAACACTGAAGCTTTCTTT.

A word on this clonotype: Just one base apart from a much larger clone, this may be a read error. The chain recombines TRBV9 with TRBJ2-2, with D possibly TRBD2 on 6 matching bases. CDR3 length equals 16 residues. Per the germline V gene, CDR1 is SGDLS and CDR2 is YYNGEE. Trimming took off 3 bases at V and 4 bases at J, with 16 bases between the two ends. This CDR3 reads CASSAAGTGVTGELFF. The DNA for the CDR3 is TGTGCCAGCAGCGCGGCCGGGACTGGCGTCACCGGGGAGCTGTTTTTT.

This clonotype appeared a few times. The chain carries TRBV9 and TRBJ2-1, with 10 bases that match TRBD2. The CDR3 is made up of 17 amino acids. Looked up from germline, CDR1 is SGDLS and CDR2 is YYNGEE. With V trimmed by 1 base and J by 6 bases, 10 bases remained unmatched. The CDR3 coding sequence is TGTGCCAGCAGCGTAACCCTATCTAGCGGGGGTATCAATGAGCAGTTCTTC. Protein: CASSVTLSSGGINEQFF.

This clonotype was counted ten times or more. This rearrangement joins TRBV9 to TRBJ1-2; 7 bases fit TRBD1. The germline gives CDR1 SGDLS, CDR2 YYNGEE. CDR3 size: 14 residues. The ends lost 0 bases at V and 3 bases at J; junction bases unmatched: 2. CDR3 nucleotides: TGTGCCAGCAGCGTAGCTCAGGGGGACTATGGCTACACCTTC. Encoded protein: CASSVAQGDYGYTF.

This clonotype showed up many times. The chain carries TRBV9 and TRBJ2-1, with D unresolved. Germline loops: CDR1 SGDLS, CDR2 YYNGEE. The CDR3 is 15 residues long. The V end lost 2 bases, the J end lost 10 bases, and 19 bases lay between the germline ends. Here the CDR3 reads CASSVGSWTKEEQFF. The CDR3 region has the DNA TGTGCCAGCAGCGTGGGTTCTTGGACGAAGGAAGAGCAGTTCTTC.

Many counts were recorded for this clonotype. The CDR3 here is CASSVRADWDETQYF. In DNA form, the CDR3 reads TGTGCCAGCAGCGTTAGGGCCGATTGGGATGAGACCCAGTACTTC. The chain uses TRBV9 and TRBJ2-5; D unresolved. The CDR3 has 15 amino acids. Germline CDR1 SGDLS, CDR2 YYNGEE. V lost 2 bases and J 5 bases, leaving 16 bases between the germline ends.

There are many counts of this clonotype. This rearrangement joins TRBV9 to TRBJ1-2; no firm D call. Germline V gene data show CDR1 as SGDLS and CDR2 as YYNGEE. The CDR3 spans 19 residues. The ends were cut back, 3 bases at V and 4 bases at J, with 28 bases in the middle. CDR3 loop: CASSGKQTPRPTPIYGYTF. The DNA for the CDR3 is TGTGCCAGCAGCGGAAAACAGACCCCCAGACCGACCCCAATCTATGGCTACACCTTC.

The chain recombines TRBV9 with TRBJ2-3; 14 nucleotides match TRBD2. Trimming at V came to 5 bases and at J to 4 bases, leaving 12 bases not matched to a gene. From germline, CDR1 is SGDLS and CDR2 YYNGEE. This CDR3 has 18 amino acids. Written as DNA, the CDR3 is TGTGCCAGCAGTCACGGGACTAGCGGGAGCAGGGGCGCAGATACGCAGTATTTT. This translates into CASSHGTSGSRGADTQYF.

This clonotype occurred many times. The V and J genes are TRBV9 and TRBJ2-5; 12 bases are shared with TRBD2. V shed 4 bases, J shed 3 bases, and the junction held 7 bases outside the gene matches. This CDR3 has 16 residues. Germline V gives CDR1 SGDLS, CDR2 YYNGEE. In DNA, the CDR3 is TGTGCCAGCAGCTCGCAAGCTAGCGGGGGGGAAGAGACCCAGTACTTC. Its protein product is CASSSQASGGEETQYF.

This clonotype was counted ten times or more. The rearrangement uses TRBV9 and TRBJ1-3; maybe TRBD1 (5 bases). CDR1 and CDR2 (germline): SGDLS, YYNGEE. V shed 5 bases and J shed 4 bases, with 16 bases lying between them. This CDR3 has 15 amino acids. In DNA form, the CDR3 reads TGTGCCAGCAGGTCCGGGACCGCGGGAGGAAACACCATATATTTT. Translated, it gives CASRSGTAGGNTIYF.

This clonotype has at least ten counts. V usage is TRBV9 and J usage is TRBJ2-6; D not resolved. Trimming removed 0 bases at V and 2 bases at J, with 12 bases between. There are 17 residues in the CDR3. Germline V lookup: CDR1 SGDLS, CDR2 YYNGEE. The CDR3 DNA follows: TGTGCCAGCAGCGTAGCCCCACAGCCTACTGGGGCCAACGTCCTGACTTTC. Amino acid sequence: CASSVAPQPTGANVLTF.

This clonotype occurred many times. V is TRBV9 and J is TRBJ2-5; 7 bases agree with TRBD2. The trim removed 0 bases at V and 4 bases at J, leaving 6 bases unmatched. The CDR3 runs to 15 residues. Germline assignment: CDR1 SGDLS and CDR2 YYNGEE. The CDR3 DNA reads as TGTGCCAGCAGCGTAGGATGGGAGGGGTCAGAGACCCAGTACTTC. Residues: CASSVGWEGSETQYF.

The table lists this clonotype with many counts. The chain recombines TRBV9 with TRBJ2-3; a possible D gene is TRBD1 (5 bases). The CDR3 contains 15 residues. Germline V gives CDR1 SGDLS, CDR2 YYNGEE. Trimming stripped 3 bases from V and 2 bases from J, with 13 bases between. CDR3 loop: CASSAQQTVTDTQYF. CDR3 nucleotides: TGTGCCAGCAGCGCCCAACAGACAGTCACAGATACGCAGTATTTT.

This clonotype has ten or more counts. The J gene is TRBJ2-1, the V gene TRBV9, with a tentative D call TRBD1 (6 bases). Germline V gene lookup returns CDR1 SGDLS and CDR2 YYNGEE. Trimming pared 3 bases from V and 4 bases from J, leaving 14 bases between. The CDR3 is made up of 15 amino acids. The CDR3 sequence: CASSDGQPPYNEQFF. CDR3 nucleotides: TGTGCCAGCAGCGATGGACAGCCTCCGTACAATGAGCAGTTCTTC.

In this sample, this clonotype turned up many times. The CDR3 sequence is CASSVDIAWKTYNEQFF. The CDR3 coding sequence is TGTGCCAGCAGCGTAGATATCGCGTGGAAGACCTACAATGAGCAGTTCTTC. This chain uses TRBV9 with TRBJ2-1; D gene uncertain. From germline, CDR1 is SGDLS and CDR2 YYNGEE. This CDR3 has 17 amino acids. V lost 0 bases and J 2 bases, leaving 15 bases between the germline ends.

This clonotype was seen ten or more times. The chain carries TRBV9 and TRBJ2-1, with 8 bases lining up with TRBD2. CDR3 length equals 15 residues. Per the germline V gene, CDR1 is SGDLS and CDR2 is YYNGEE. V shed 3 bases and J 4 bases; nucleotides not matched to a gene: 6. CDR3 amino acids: CASSAGTRGYNEQFF. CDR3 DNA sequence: TGTGCCAGCAGCGCCGGGACTAGGGGGTACAATGAGCAGTTCTTC.

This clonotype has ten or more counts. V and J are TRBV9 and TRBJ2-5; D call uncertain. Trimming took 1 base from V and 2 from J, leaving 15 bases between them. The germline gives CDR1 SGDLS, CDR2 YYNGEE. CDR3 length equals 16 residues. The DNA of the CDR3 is TGTGCCAGCAGCGTATCACAGCAGAGGTTACAAGAGACCCAGTACTTC. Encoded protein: CASSVSQQRLQETQYF.

CDR3: CASSRTSGTQETQYF. Here the CDR3 DNA reads TGTGCCAGCAGCAGGACTAGCGGGACCCAAGAGACCCAGTACTTC. The V call is TRBV9, the J call TRBJ2-5, with TRBD2 matching 12 bases. The V and J ends lost 4 bases and 1 base, in that order; junction bases with no gene match: 2. This CDR3 spans 15 amino acids. Germline values: CDR1 SGDLS, CDR2 YYNGEE.

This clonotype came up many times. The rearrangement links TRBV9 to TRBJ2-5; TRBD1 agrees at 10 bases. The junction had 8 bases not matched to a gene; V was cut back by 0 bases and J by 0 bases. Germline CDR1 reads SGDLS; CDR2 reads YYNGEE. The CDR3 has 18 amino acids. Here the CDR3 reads CASSVDEGTGEYQETQYF. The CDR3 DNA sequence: TGTGCCAGCAGCGTAGATGAGGGGACAGGGGAGTACCAAGAGACCCAGTACTTC.

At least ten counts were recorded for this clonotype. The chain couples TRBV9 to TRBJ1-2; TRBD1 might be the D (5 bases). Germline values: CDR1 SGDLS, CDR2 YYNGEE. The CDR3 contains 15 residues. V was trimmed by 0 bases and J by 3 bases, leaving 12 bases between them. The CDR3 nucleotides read TGTGCCAGCAGCGTAGACGGGGGGATTGACTATGGCTACACCTTC. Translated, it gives CASSVDGGIDYGYTF.

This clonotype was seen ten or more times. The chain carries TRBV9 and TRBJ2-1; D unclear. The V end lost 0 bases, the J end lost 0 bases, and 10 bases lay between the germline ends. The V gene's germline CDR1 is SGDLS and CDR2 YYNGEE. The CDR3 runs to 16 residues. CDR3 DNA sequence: TGTGCCAGCAGCGTAGGGCAACTGAGCTCCTACAATGAGCAGTTCTTC. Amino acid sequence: CASSVGQLSSYNEQFF.

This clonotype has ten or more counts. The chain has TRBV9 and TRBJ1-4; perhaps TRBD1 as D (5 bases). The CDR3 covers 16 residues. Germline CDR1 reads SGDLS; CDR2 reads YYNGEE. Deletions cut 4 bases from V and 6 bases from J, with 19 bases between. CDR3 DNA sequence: TGTGCCAGCAGCCCTCGGGGGGGTACCAGGGATGAAAAACTGTTTTTT. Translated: CASSPRGGTRDEKLFF.

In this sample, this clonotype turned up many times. In DNA, the CDR3 is TGTGCCAGCAGCGTAGAGCCTAGGGGTCCGGGTGCGACCCAGTACTTC. This sequence encodes CASSVEPRGPGATQYF. The chain links TRBV9 to TRBJ2-5; D might be TRBD1 (5 bases). The V gene's germline CDR1 is SGDLS and CDR2 YYNGEE. The germline V and J ends were trimmed by 0 bases and 7 bases, with 19 bases remaining between them. The CDR3 spans 16 residues. Full variable domain (rest looked up from reference TRBV9 and TRBJ2-5): DSGVTQTPKHLITATGQRVTLRCSPRSGDLSVYWYQQSLDQGLQFLIQYYNGEERAKGNILERFSAQQFPDLHSELNLSSLELGDSALYFCASSVEPRGPGATQYFGPGTRLLVL.

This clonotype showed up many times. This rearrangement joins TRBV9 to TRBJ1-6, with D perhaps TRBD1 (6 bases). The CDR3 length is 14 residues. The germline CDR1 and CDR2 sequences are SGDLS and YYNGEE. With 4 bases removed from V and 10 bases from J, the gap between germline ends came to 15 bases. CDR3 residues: CASSLGTPGSPLHF. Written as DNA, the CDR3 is TGTGCCAGCAGCCTCGGGACACCTGGGTCACCCCTCCACTTT. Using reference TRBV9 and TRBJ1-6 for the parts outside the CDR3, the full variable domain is DSGVTQTPKHLITATGQRVTLRCSPRSGDLSVYWYQQSLDQGLQFLIQYYNGEERAKGNILERFSAQQFPDLHSELNLSSLELGDSALYFCASSLGTPGSPLHFGNGTRLTVT.